A selection of T cell receptor beta chains follows, all from one sample in a study of blood T cell repertoires in COVID-19. Measured with immunoSEQ multiplex PCR; TCRdb has only the in-frame clones, and not every one. The top ten hold around 19% of the sample, which has approximately 130,000 clones, 86% seen once. Sequenced material: peripheral blood. The origin of the receptors is a woman aged 50 to 60 who had recovered from COVID-19. CDR3s include the opening cysteine and the closing phenylalanine or tryptophan. The D gene is left open where the match is weak. Size tells how often a clone was seen (once, few, many) or the class of an expanded clone, and some rows leave it out.

>TRBJ1-1|.|.|TRBV18
CASSPQVGRNTEAFF
TGTGCCAGCTCACCCCAGGTTGGTCGGAACACTGAAGCTTTCTTT
>TRBJ1-1|once|TRBD1|TRBV7-3
CASSLQGVSEAFF
TGTGCCAGCAGCTTACAGGGGGTCTCTGAAGCTTTCTTT
>TRBJ2-2|.|.|TRBV6-7
CASIVSMNTGELFF
TGTGCCAGCATAGTTTCGATGAACACCGGGGAGCTGTTTTTT
>TRBJ2-7|.|.|TRBV30
CAWSPEVRDYEQYF
TGTGCCTGGAGCCCCGAGGTGAGGGACTACGAGCAGTACTTC
>TRBJ2-5|.|.|TRBV2
CASKVQGQETQYF
TGTGCCAGCAAGGTTCAGGGGCAAGAGACCCAGTACTTC
>TRBJ2-7|.|TRBD2|TRBV6-5
CASTVVGGNYEQYF
TGTGCCAGCACGGTCGTCGGGGGGAACTACGAGCAGTACTTC
>TRBJ2-1|few|TRBD2|TRBV7-9
CASSLGATSGTDNEQFF
TGTGCCAGCAGCTTAGGGGCTACTAGCGGGACTGACAATGAGCAGTTCTTC
>TRBJ2-3|.|.|TRBV7-3
CASSLKLGSTDTQYF
TGTGCCAGCAGCTTAAAACTAGGAAGCACAGATACGCAGTATTTT
>TRBJ2-1|.|.|TRBV7-8
CASSQGGSEQFF
TGTGCCAGCAGCCAGGGGGGGAGTGAGCAGTTCTTC
>TRBJ1-1|.|.|TRBV6-6
CASIEGWTEAFF
TGTGCCAGCATCGAGGGATGGACTGAAGCTTTCTTT
>TRBJ1-1|.|.|TRBV7-2
CASSAGRDTTITEAFF
TGTGCCAGCAGCGCCGGACGGGACACAACGATTACTGAAGCTTTCTTT
>TRBJ1-2|.|.|TRBV21-1
CASSKGGETGEYYTF
TGTGCCAGCAGCAAAGGTGGAGAGACAGGGGAATATTACACCTTC
>TRBJ2-3|.|.|TRBV5-4
CASSVGTGPSTDTQYF
TGTGCCAGCAGCGTGGGGACTGGGCCGAGCACAGATACGCAGTATTTT
>TRBJ2-5|.|TRBD1|TRBV7-2
CASSPQGTGGSQETQYF
TGTGCCAGCAGCCCCCAGGGGACAGGGGGTTCCCAAGAGACCCAGTACTTC
>TRBJ2-5|.|TRBD1|TRBV9
CASSVSGTEETQYF
TGTGCCAGCAGCGTATCAGGGACAGAAGAGACCCAGTACTTC
>TRBJ2-5|.|.|TRBV11-3
CASSLGRRGPDIQETQYF
TGTGCCAGCAGCTTAGGAAGAAGGGGCCCCGATATCCAAGAGACCCAGTACTTC
>TRBJ1-1|many|.|TRBV6-5
CAMHRVGNTEAFF
TGTGCCATGCACAGGGTTGGGAACACTGAAGCTTTCTTT
>TRBJ1-1|.|.|TRBV2
CASSEGQASEAFF
TGTGCCAGCAGTGAAGGACAGGCCAGTGAAGCTTTCTTT
>TRBJ1-4|.|.|TRBV4-3
CASSQDVQGEKLFF
TGCGCCAGCAGCCAAGATGTGCAGGGTGAAAAACTGTTTTTT
>TRBJ1-5|.|TRBD1|TRBV6-1
CASSERPRDSINFQPQHF
TGTGCCAGCAGTGAACGTCCACGGGACAGCATCAACTTTCAGCCCCAGCATTTT
>TRBJ2-1|few|TRBD2|TRBV29-1
CSGMGLAGVGNEQFF
TGCAGCGGGATGGGACTAGCGGGAGTGGGAAATGAGCAGTTCTTC
>TRBJ2-5|.|.|TRBV27
CASTKGVGGETQYF
TGTGCCAGCACCAAGGGGGTAGGGGGAGAGACCCAGTACTTC
>TRBJ2-1|.|TRBD2|TRBV5-1
CASRGLAGGNEQFF
TGCGCCAGCCGGGGACTAGCGGGAGGGAATGAGCAGTTCTTC
>TRBJ1-5|.|.|TRBV6-4
CASTWAAHQPQHF
TGTGCCAGCACGTGGGCAGCCCATCAGCCCCAGCATTTT
>TRBJ2-5|once|TRBD2|TRBV3-1/TRBV3-2
CASSQGTSGRTQYF
TGTGCCAGCAGCCAAGGGACTAGCGGTAGGACCCAGTACTTC
>TRBJ2-5|.|.|TRBV11-2
CASSQNPGSLETQYF
TGTGCCAGCAGCCAAAATCCGGGGTCCCTGGAGACCCAGTACTTC
>TRBJ2-7|.|TRBD1|TRBV7-2
CASSLRPGQTYEQYF
TGTGCCAGCAGCCTACGCCCGGGACAGACCTACGAGCAGTACTTC
>TRBJ1-2|.|TRBD1|TRBV11-2
CASSSLVAPRGRNYGYTF
TGTGCCAGCAGCTCCTTAGTGGCTCCTAGGGGGCGAAACTATGGCTACACCTTC
>TRBJ2-3|.|.|TRBV7-2
CASSSPPSRTDTQYF
TGTGCCAGCAGCTCCCCCCCAAGTCGGACAGATACGCAGTATTTT
>TRBJ2-1|few|.|TRBV29-1
CSVGERANEQFF
TGCAGCGTTGGAGAGCGGGCCAATGAGCAGTTCTTC
>TRBJ1-5|.|TRBD1|TRBV2
CASSDLRISFRDRGYQPQHF
TGTGCCAGCAGTGATCTAAGGATCAGTTTTCGGGACAGGGGTTATCAGCCCCAGCATTTT
>TRBJ1-5|.|TRBD1|TRBV16
CASSQITGGQAQHF
TGTGCCAGCAGCCAAATAACAGGGGGGCAGGCCCAGCATTTT
>TRBJ2-3|.|.|TRBV6-5
CATESAGLTDTQYF
TGTGCCACCGAGTCCGCGGGATTAACAGATACGCAGTATTTT
>TRBJ2-7|.|TRBD1|TRBV7-8
CASSLGTGTGTFEQYF
TGTGCCAGCAGCCTGGGGACAGGGACAGGGACATTCGAGCAGTACTTC
>TRBJ2-3|.|.|TRBV6-4
CASKIRGAPTDTQYF
TGTGCCAGCAAGATCCGGGGGGCCCCCACAGATACGCAGTATTTT
>TRBJ2-1|few|TRBD2|TRBV2
CASSRLAGAYNEQFF
TGTGCCAGCAGTCGACTAGCGGGGGCCTACAATGAGCAGTTCTTC
>TRBJ2-7|.|TRBD2|TRBV3-1/TRBV3-2
CASSQNPLAGLNEQYF
TGTGCCAGCAGCCAAAATCCGCTAGCGGGACTGAACGAGCAGTACTTC
>TRBJ2-1|.|.|TRBV7-6
CASSSPYSRSNEQFF
TGTGCCAGCAGCTCCCCCTACTCCCGGAGTAATGAGCAGTTCTTC
>TRBJ1-1|.|.|TRBV7-9
CASLRADMNTEAFF
TGTGCCAGCCTAAGAGCCGATATGAACACTGAAGCTTTCTTT
>TRBJ1-1|.|.|TRBV5-1
CASSPEGVTLSTEAFF
TGCGCCAGCAGCCCCGAGGGGGTGACCCTGAGCACTGAAGCTTTCTTT
>TRBJ1-2|.|.|TRBV6-5
CATVPGGQENGYTF
TGTGCCACCGTCCCGGGGGGGCAGGAGAATGGCTACACCTTC
>TRBJ2-7|.|.|TRBV2
CASTPTGDSYEQYF
TGTGCCAGCACCCCGACGGGGGACTCCTACGAGCAGTACTTC
>TRBJ1-1|.|.|TRBV5-1
CASSLSLETEAFF
TGCGCCAGCAGCTTATCCCTGGAGACTGAAGCTTTCTTT
>TRBJ2-3|.|TRBD2|TRBV4-2
CASSPAGGSDTQYF
TGTGCCAGCAGCCCAGCCGGGGGGTCGGATACGCAGTATTTT